One and the same sample provided the 28 T cell receptor beta chains below, sequenced in a study of blood T cell repertoires in COVID-19. Sequenced by immunoSEQ multiplex PCR; TCRdb stores in-frame clones only, minus some. The sample lists about 90,000 clones, around 85% seen once, with roughly 10% in the top ten. Specimen: peripheral blood. Source of these receptors: a woman between 65 and 79 years old with active or convalescent COVID-19.

This clone was detected only a few times. The V call is TRBV5-1, the J call TRBJ2-1, with 7 bases that match TRBD2. Unmatched junction bases numbered 9, after V lost 0 bases and J lost 3 bases. Looked up from germline, CDR1 is SGHRS and CDR2 is YFSETQ. This CDR3 comprises 17 residues. CDR3: CASSLGGAGISYNEQFF. CDR3 in DNA: TGCGCCAGCAGCTTGGGAGGAGCGGGGATTAGCTACAATGAGCAGTTCTTC.

The chain combines TRBV9 with TRBJ2-3, with TRBD2 matching 10 bases. In germline, CDR1 is SGDLS, CDR2 YYNGEE. J lost 4 bases, V lost 5 bases, and 7 bases had no gene match. The CDR3 contains 15 residues. In DNA, the CDR3 is TGTGCCAGCAGTCTGAGCGGGGGGGCACCAGATACGCAGTATTTT. Its protein is CASSLSGGAPDTQYF.

DNA of the CDR3: TGTGCCAGCATTAGAGATTCCGCTGGCTACACCTTC. Its protein is CASIRDSAGYTF. V usage is TRBV6-6 and J usage is TRBJ1-2; D is unresolved. V lost 7 bases and J 7 bases, leaving 13 bases between the germline ends. The germline V gene encodes CDR1 MNHNY and CDR2 SVGAGI (reference sequence). The CDR3 contains 12 residues.

The V call is TRBV6-5, the J call TRBJ1-2; perhaps TRBD1 as D (6 bases). Per the germline V gene, CDR1 is MNHEY and CDR2 is SVGAGI. This CDR3 region has 13 residues. Deletions cut 6 bases from V and 6 bases from J, with 14 bases between. The CDR3 DNA reads as TGTGCCAGCAGCCGGGACATCTCGGATGGCTACACCTTC. This encodes CASSRDISDGYTF.

The chain has TRBV5-4 and TRBJ2-3, with D hard to call. Germline assignment: CDR1 SGHNT and CDR2 YYREEE (reference sequence). V lost 3 bases to trimming and J lost 3 bases, with 11 bases between them. There are 14 residues in the CDR3. The CDR3 region is CASSWSGRTDTQYF. The CDR3 DNA reads TGTGCCAGCAGCTGGTCAGGCCGGACAGATACGCAGTATTTT.

This rearrangement joins TRBV5-8 to TRBJ2-7; 10 bases are shared with TRBD1. Trimming removed 0 bases from V and 4 bases from J; junction bases left unmatched: 4. The CDR3 length is 15 residues. Germline values: CDR1 SGHTS, CDR2 YDEGEE. The DNA for the CDR3 is TGTGCCAGCAGCTTGGCGGGGACAGGGGTTTACGAGCAGTACTTC. Protein product: CASSLAGTGVYEQYF.

This chain links TRBV28 with TRBJ1-2; unclear D gene. Trimming removed 3 bases at V and 3 bases at J, with 2 bases between. Per germline, CDR1 MDHEN and CDR2 SYDVKM. The CDR3 has 11 amino acids. CDR3 nucleotide sequence: TGTGCCAGCAGTTTCGACTATGGCTACACCTTC. Protein sequence: CASSFDYGYTF.

V gene TRBV27 combines with J gene TRBJ2-1, with D perhaps matching TRBD2 (7 bases). The CDR3 contains 15 residues. V gave up 5 bases and J gave up 4 bases, with 15 bases separating them. CDR1 and CDR2 from the germline V gene are MNHEY and SMNVEV (reference sequence). Here the CDR3 reads CASSPMGGPYNEQFF. The CDR3 nucleotides read TGTGCCAGCAGTCCGATGGGGGGGCCTTACAATGAGCAGTTCTTC.

The rearrangement uses TRBV18 and TRBJ1-2, with 9 bases that match TRBD1. The CDR3 is made up of 15 amino acids. CDR1 KGHSH and CDR2 LQKENI come from the germline V gene. V was clipped by 2 bases and J by 7 bases; unmatched bases: 8. CDR3 loop: CASSPYRTGDGGYTF. The DNA for the CDR3 is TGTGCCAGCTCACCATACAGGACAGGGGACGGTGGCTACACCTTC.

This clone appeared a few times. This rearrangement joins TRBV19 to TRBJ1-6; D unclear. Trimming stripped 9 bases from V and 4 bases from J, with 13 bases between. The CDR3 extends over 14 amino acids. Germline V lookup: CDR1 LNHDA, CDR2 SQIVND (reference sequence). CDR3 bases: TGTGCCAGCGGGTCAGAGAAATATAATTCACCCCTCCACTTT. This gives the protein CASGSEKYNSPLHF.

In its sample, this clone was seen once. V and J are TRBV7-9 and TRBJ1-1; 8 bases align to TRBD1. The CDR3 length is 15 residues. V lost 5 bases, J lost 3 bases, and 8 bases stayed unmatched. The germline V gene encodes CDR1 SEHNR and CDR2 FQNEAQ (reference sequence). The CDR3 DNA follows: TGTGCCAGCAGCCCAGGACAGGGAGAGGACACTGAAGCTTTCTTT. This gives the protein CASSPGQGEDTEAFF.

This clone was seen only a few times. V gene TRBV6-1 combines with J gene TRBJ1-6; D is unclear. The ends were cut back, 1 base at V and 9 bases at J, with 7 bases in the middle. This CDR3 spans 13 amino acids. Germline loops: CDR1 MNHNS, CDR2 SASEGT. CDR3 residues: CASSEERTSPLHF. CDR3 in DNA: TGTGCCAGCAGTGAAGAGCGGACTTCACCCCTCCACTTT.

V usage is TRBV9 and J usage is TRBJ1-1; D is uncertain. The ends were cut back, 9 bases at V and 6 bases at J, with 12 bases in the middle. The CDR3 extends over 11 amino acids. The V gene's germline CDR1 is SGDLS and CDR2 YYNGEE. CDR3 protein: CATRAVSEAFF. The CDR3 region has the DNA TGTGCCACCCGCGCCGTCTCTGAAGCTTTCTTT.

This CDR3 reads CASSLGTGAGQPQHF. In DNA, the CDR3 is TGTGCCAGCAGCTTGGGTACAGGCGCAGGACAGCCCCAGCATTTT. The chain is built from TRBV5-5 and TRBJ1-5; tentatively, D is TRBD1 (5 bases). The V and J ends lost 0 bases and 7 bases respectively, with 14 bases between them. The CDR3 spans 15 residues. Germline loops: CDR1 SGHKS, CDR2 YYEKEE (reference sequence).

The chain combines TRBV24-1 with TRBJ1-5; 11 nucleotides agree with TRBD1. Germline V lookup: CDR1 KGHDR, CDR2 SFDVKD. The CDR3 sequence is 14 residues long. Unmatched junction bases numbered 3, after V lost 9 bases and J lost 3 bases. CDR3 nucleotides: TGTGCCACCGGACAGGGGGCGTCCAATCAGCCCCAGCATTTT. Protein product: CATGQGASNQPQHF.

This sequence joins TRBV28 and TRBJ1-2; 8 nucleotides match TRBD1. J lost 4 bases, V lost 5 bases, and 3 bases had no gene match. The CDR3 runs to 13 residues. Germline V gene data show CDR1 as MDHEN and CDR2 as SYDVKM. CDR3 sequence (DNA): TGTGCCAGCAGTACAGACAGGGGCTATGGCTACACCTTC. Encoded protein: CASSTDRGYGYTF.

The chain joins TRBV4-1 to TRBJ1-3, with no clear D. The CDR3 has 15 residues. CDR1 is MGHRA, CDR2 YSYEKL, per germline. V was clipped by 1 base and J by 3 bases, with 10 bases between them. The CDR3 spells CASSQVQAVGNTIYF. CDR3 nucleotides: TGCGCCAGCAGCCAAGTGCAGGCCGTTGGAAACACCATATATTTT.

The chain carries TRBV5-5 and TRBJ2-3, with D maybe TRBD2 (6 bases). V was shortened by 4 bases and J by 1 base, with 19 bases between the two germline ends. The length of the CDR3 is 17 residues. Germline V gene sequence: CDR1 SGHKS, CDR2 YYEKEE (reference sequence). As DNA, the CDR3 is TGTGCCAGCAGCCCCCCATGGTCCGGGAGCCGCACAGATACGCAGTATTTT. Its protein is CASSPPWSGSRTDTQYF.

In this sample, this clone turned up a few times. The V call is TRBV7-9, the J call TRBJ2-2; D is unresolved. V was shortened by 5 bases and J by 5 bases, with 9 bases between the two germline ends. The CDR3 runs 13 residues. The germline CDR1 and CDR2 sequences are SEHNR and FQNEAQ (reference sequence). CDR3 DNA sequence: TGTGCCAGCAGCCCAGTGCGGACCGGGGAGCTGTTTTTT. Translating it yields CASSPVRTGELFF.

V gene TRBV6-4 combines with J gene TRBJ1-1; TRBD1 might be the D (6 bases). CDR1 and CDR2 from the germline V gene are MRHNA and SNTAGT. V lost 3 bases and J lost 4, with 12 bases in between. This CDR3 has 14 residues. The DNA of the CDR3 is TGTGCCAGCAGTGAACAGGGACACGCCACTGAAGCTTTCTTT. As protein: CASSEQGHATEAFF.

The gene calls are TRBV3-1 (or the pseudogene TRBV3-2) and TRBJ2-1, with TRBD2 identical over 7 bases. Losses at the gene ends were 1 base for V and 5 bases for J; bases not matched to a gene: 8. Germline-derived CDR1 and CDR2 are LGHDT and YNNKEL (reference sequence). The CDR3 is 16 amino acids. The CDR3 loop reads CASSQGLGTTNNEQFF. CDR3 bases: TGTGCCAGCAGCCAAGGCTTAGGGACTACAAACAATGAGCAGTTCTTC.

The CDR3 DNA follows: TGTGCCAGCACCGCGGACAGGGGGAATCCTGGAAACACCATATATTTT. Its translation: CASTADRGNPGNTIYF. The rearrangement joins TRBV2 to TRBJ1-3, with TRBD1 matching 10 bases. The V segment lost 7 bases and the J segment 2 bases; nucleotides outside the gene matches: 8. Looked up from germline, CDR1 is SNHLY and CDR2 is FYNNEI. The CDR3 is 16 amino acids.

V and J are TRBV6-5 and TRBJ1-4, with 8 nucleotides matching TRBD1. The germline V gene encodes CDR1 MNHEY and CDR2 SVGAGI. The junction had 9 bases not matched to a gene; V was cut back by 5 bases and J by 10 bases. This CDR3 comprises 14 residues. CDR3 sequence: CASSPPGQGGKLFF. DNA of the CDR3: TGTGCCAGCAGTCCCCCTGGACAGGGCGGAAAACTGTTTTTT.

This sequence joins TRBV2 and TRBJ1-2, with a weak D call TRBD1 (6 bases). The CDR3 is made up of 13 amino acids. Trimming cost V 1 base and J 8 bases, with 11 bases left between them. Germline CDR1 is SNHLY and CDR2 is FYNNEI. CDR3 in amino acids: CASSEVGAAGYTF. The CDR3 DNA reads TGTGCCAGCAGTGAAGTGGGGGCTGCCGGCTACACCTTC.

This chain joins TRBV5-1 and TRBJ2-1, with 10 bases that match TRBD2. Trimming cost V 4 bases and J 0 bases; bases outside gene matches: 7. The CDR3 is 17 residues long. CDR1 and CDR2 from the germline V gene are SGHRS and YFSETQ. CDR3 sequence (DNA): TGCGCCAGCAGCACGACTAGCGGGCAACGCTCCTACAATGAGCAGTTCTTC. It encodes CASSTTSGQRSYNEQFF.

Here the CDR3 reads CASSLASVTVSPLHF. The DNA of the CDR3 is TGCGCCAGCAGCTTGGCCAGCGTCACCGTATCACCCCTCCACTTT. This chain links TRBV5-1 with TRBJ1-6, with D uncertain. The germline V gene has CDR1 SGHRS and CDR2 YFSETQ. The V end lost 0 bases, the J end lost 10 bases, and 14 bases lay between the germline ends. The CDR3 contains 15 residues.

This clone was counted a single time. The J gene is TRBJ1-2, the V gene TRBV28; D unclear. The germline V gene encodes CDR1 MDHEN and CDR2 SYDVKM. The CDR3 extends over 13 amino acids. V lost 5 bases and J 2 bases, leaving 9 bases between the germline ends. CDR3 sequence: CASSPDTNYGYTF. CDR3 DNA: TGTGCCAGCAGTCCCGACACCAACTATGGCTACACCTTC.

The V call is TRBV9, the J call TRBJ1-1; D uncertain. CDR1 and CDR2 (germline): SGDLS, YYNGEE. V was pared by 2 bases and J by 0 bases, with 8 bases between. The CDR3 is made up of 14 amino acids. The CDR3 nucleotides are TGTGCCAGCAGCGTGGCTCTCATGAACACTGAAGCTTTCTTT. It yields the protein CASSVALMNTEAFF.